These 13 T cell receptor beta chains were sequenced from one sample in a study of T cell repertoires in cytomegalovirus infection. Using its own MiXCR run on the reads, TCRdb lists one record per CDR3 protein. This repertoire shows 80,000 or so distinct CDR3 sequences, 40% found once; its top ten account for 80% to 95%. These receptors are not linked to any known antigen. The sample was CD8+ T cells from cultured PBMCs, taken from culture after CMV antigen stimulation. These receptors originate from a human donor in good health (CMV status not recorded). Some clones in this sample may be carry-over from other donors' samples.

Only a few counts were recorded for this clonotype. This rearrangement joins TRBV27 to TRBJ1-1, with D uncertain. The CDR3 covers 15 residues. The V end was cut by 6 bases, the J end by 0 bases, with 14 bases between. CDR1 is MNHEY and CDR2 is SMNVEV in the germline V gene (reference sequence). The CDR3 DNA follows: TGTGCCAGCAGGTCGTTGCAGGTTTTGAACACTGAAGCTTTCTTT. This codes for CASRSLQVLNTEAFF.

This chain uses TRBV2 with TRBJ2-3; 9 bases fit TRBD1. The CDR3 runs 17 residues. The V segment lost 2 bases and the J segment 4 bases; nucleotides outside the gene matches: 10. Germline V gives CDR1 SNHLY, CDR2 FYNNEI. CDR3 DNA sequence: TGTGCCAGCAGTGAAAAATGGACAGGGGATAGCGCAGATACGCAGTATTTT. It yields the protein CASSEKWTGDSADTQYF.

In its sample, this clonotype was seen a few times. Here the CDR3 reads CASSEIPGREMVETQYF. The CDR3 DNA is TGTGCCAGCAGTGAAATCCCCGGCAGGGAGATGGTAGAGACCCAGTACTTC. The rearrangement links TRBV6-1 to TRBJ2-5; TRBD1 or TRBD2 may be the D gene (5 bases each). Per germline, CDR1 MNHNS and CDR2 SASEGT. The germline V and J ends were trimmed by 2 bases and 4 bases, with 20 bases remaining between them. The CDR3 consists of 17 residues.

This chain connects TRBV4-3 to TRBJ1-2, with 9 bases identical to TRBD1. Trimming at V came to 0 bases and at J to 8 bases, leaving 10 bases not matched to a gene. CDR1 and CDR2 from the germline V gene are LGHNA and YSLEER. CDR3 length: 16 residues. CDR3: CASSQDSGTGIVGYTF. CDR3 coding DNA: TGCGCCAGCAGCCAAGATTCGGGGACAGGGATAGTAGGCTACACCTTC.

There are many counts of this clonotype. V usage is TRBV7-2 and J usage is TRBJ1-4; D is unresolved. Germline V gives CDR1 SGHTA, CDR2 FQGNSA. V shed 5 bases and J shed 0 bases, with 16 bases lying between them. This CDR3 has 17 amino acids. The CDR3 is CASSPDLAWATNEKLFF. The CDR3 DNA is TGTGCCAGCAGCCCTGATCTGGCGTGGGCAACTAATGAAAAACTGTTTTTT.

In this sample, this clonotype turned up a few times. The V call is TRBV27, the J call TRBJ2-3, with TRBD1 matching 7 bases. The V segment lost 5 bases and the J segment 4 bases; nucleotides outside the gene matches: 9. CDR1 and CDR2 from the germline V gene are MNHEY and SMNVEV (reference sequence). The CDR3 consists of 15 residues. The CDR3 reads CASSGRQGVADTQYF. DNA for the CDR3: TGTGCCAGCAGTGGGCGACAGGGAGTAGCAGATACGCAGTATTTT.

The chain carries TRBV4-1 and TRBJ2-5; 15 bases fit TRBD2. V lost 5 bases to trimming and J lost 4 bases; unmatched junction nucleotides: 8. Germline V gives CDR1 MGHRA, CDR2 YSYEKL. The CDR3 sequence is 17 residues long. CDR3: CASSSGLAGGSLETQYF. The CDR3 nucleotides are TGCGCCAGCAGCTCGGGACTAGCGGGGGGATCTCTAGAGACCCAGTACTTC.

This clonotype has just a few counts. This chain joins TRBV28 and TRBJ1-6, with 7 bases matching TRBD1. CDR3 length equals 15 residues. Germline loops: CDR1 MDHEN, CDR2 SYDVKM. V gave up 3 bases and J gave up 7 bases; unmatched junction bases: 6. The CDR3 is CASSLGGQKNSPLHF. The CDR3 DNA follows: TGTGCCAGCAGTTTGGGGGGACAGAAGAATTCACCCCTCCACTTT.

This clonotype was seen only once. This sequence joins TRBV2 and TRBJ2-3; 12 nucleotides agree with TRBD2. Trimming at V came to 2 bases and at J to 4 bases, leaving 4 bases not matched to a gene. The germline CDR1 and CDR2 sequences are SNHLY and FYNNEI. The CDR3 runs 16 residues. CDR3 residues: CASSELSSGGADTQYF. CDR3 sequence (DNA): TGTGCCAGCAGTGAACTATCTAGCGGGGGGGCAGATACGCAGTATTTT.

V gene TRBV19 combines with J gene TRBJ2-7, with D possibly being TRBD1 (6 bases). The CDR3 has 15 residues. V lost 7 bases to trimming and J lost 3 bases, with 19 bases between them. Germline assignment: CDR1 LNHDA and CDR2 SQIVND (reference sequence). The CDR3 nucleotides are TGTGCCAGTAAGGCTTCGACAGGTGATTACTACGAGCAGTACTTC. Its protein is CASKASTGDYYEQYF.

V and J are TRBV6-5 and TRBJ2-5; D is uncertain. The CDR3 length is 14 residues. CDR1 is MNHEY, CDR2 SVGAGI, per germline. V lost 2 bases to trimming and J lost 2 bases, with 9 bases between them. The CDR3 DNA follows: TGTGCCAGCAGTTACGGCCCGATACAAGAGACCCAGTACTTC. This gives the protein CASSYGPIQETQYF.

This clonotype has more than one count but fewer than ten. This chain uses TRBV6-1 with TRBJ2-1, with D maybe TRBD2 (5 bases). The germline gives CDR1 MNHNS, CDR2 SASEGT. The germline V and J ends were trimmed by 8 bases and 2 bases, with 7 bases remaining between them. The CDR3 spans 12 residues. This CDR3 reads CASCSAYNEQFF. CDR3 in DNA: TGTGCCAGCTGTAGCGCCTACAATGAGCAGTTCTTC.

The V and J genes are TRBV5-4 and TRBJ2-3, with a possible D match to TRBD2 (5 bases). The V gene's germline CDR1 is SGHNT and CDR2 YYREEE (reference sequence). V lost 4 bases and J 2 bases, leaving 17 bases between the germline ends. CDR3 length: 16 residues. The CDR3 protein is CASSRTEADSTDTQYF. As DNA, the CDR3 is TGTGCCAGCAGCCGGACGGAAGCGGACTCCACAGATACGCAGTATTTT.